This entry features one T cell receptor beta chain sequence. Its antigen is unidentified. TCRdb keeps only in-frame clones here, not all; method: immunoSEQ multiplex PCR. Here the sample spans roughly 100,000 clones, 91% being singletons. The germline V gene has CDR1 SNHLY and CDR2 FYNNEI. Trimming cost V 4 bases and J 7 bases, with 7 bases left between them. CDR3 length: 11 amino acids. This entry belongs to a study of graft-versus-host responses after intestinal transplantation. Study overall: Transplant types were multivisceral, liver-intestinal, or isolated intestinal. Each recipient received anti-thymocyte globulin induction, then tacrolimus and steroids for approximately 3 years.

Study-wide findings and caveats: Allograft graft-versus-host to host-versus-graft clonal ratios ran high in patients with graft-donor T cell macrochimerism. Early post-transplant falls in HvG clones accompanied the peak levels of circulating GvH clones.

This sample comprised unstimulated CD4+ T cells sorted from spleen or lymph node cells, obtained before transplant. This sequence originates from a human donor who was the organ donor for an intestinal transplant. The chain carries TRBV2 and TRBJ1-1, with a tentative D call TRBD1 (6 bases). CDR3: CASSGGREAFF. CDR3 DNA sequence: TGTGCCAGCAGTGGGGGGCGTGAAGCTTTCTTT.